This T cell receptor (beta chain) was identified in a study of vaccination and CD4 T cells after COVID-19. Across the study: Samples were collected from a few convalescent patients on day 14 and on days 161 to 241 after vaccination. Study-wide findings and caveats: For SARS-CoV-2-reactive clonotypes, the median went from about 22 to 38, a nonsignificant increase. Convalescent patients had a median about 90% of reactive clones appearing only post-vaccination.

As concerns this clonotype: Its antigen is still unknown.

This CDR3 region has 14 residues. Germline values: CDR1 SEHNR, CDR2 FQNEAQ (reference sequence). Deletions cut 4 bases from V and 1 base from J, with 10 bases between. The Oncomine TCR Beta short-read assay sequenced DNA from cultured CD4+ T cells. One entry per CDR3 protein results from TCRdb running MiXCR on the PCR reads. The sample lists about 30,000 distinct CDR3 sequences; roughly a third were seen once. Time point of the sample: late sampling 161 to 241 days after vaccination in a few convalescent patients. As to treatment: approximately 9-day PBMC culture with coronavirus spike peptide pools or control peptides (ViraFEST assay). Medium was half-exchanged with fresh IL-2 medium on days 3 and 7.

This material consisted of CD4+ T cells from blood, cultured in vitro, taken about 7 months after SARS-CoV-2 vaccination. This receptor was identified in a human donor who had recovered from COVID-19. V and J are TRBV7-9 and TRBJ1-1, with D maybe TRBD1 (5 bases). The CDR3 loop reads CASSYHGGNTEAFF. The DNA for the CDR3 is TGTGCCAGCAGCTACCACGGGGGGAACACTGAAGCTTTCTTT.